This passage covers 21 T cell receptor beta chains from one sample sequenced in a study of blood T cell repertoires in COVID-19. Clones were sequenced by immunoSEQ multiplex PCR, and TCRdb holds only the in-frame ones, with some missing. The repertoire includes more than 300,000 clones, 70% to 90% of them detected once, and about 4.6% sits in the top ten. The source material was PBMCs or T cells enriched from blood (not recorded which). These receptor sequences come from a young man who had recovered from COVID-19.

The chain links TRBV4-2 to TRBJ2-7; 9 nucleotides match TRBD2. V lost 0 bases to trimming and J lost 1 base; unmatched junction nucleotides: 4. Germline V CDR1 and CDR2: LGHNA, YNFKEQ. This CDR3 contains 16 residues. The CDR3 here is CASSQEERGASYEQYF. The CDR3 coding sequence is TGTGCCAGCAGCCAAGAGGAGCGGGGGGCGTCCTACGAGCAGTACTTC.

The gene calls are TRBV4-1 and TRBJ2-2; the D gene is possibly TRBD2 (6 bases). Germline V gives CDR1 MGHRA, CDR2 YSYEKL. Trimming pared 3 bases from V and 5 bases from J, leaving 16 bases between. CDR3 length equals 16 residues. CDR3 bases: TGCGCCAGCAGCCAGTTGGTGGGGGGTTATACCGGGGAGCTGTTTTTT. It translates to CASSQLVGGYTGELFF.

Notes on this clone: Other DNA sequences in this sample translate to the same CDR3. The genes are TRBV5-1 and TRBJ2-5; D ambiguous. The germline CDR1 and CDR2 sequences are SGHRS and YFSETQ. The V end lost 0 bases, the J end lost 2 bases, and 5 bases lay between the germline ends. This CDR3 region has 13 residues. The CDR3 protein is CASSLGQQETQYF. The CDR3 DNA sequence: TGCGCCAGCAGCTTGGGGCAACAAGAGACCCAGTACTTC.

V gene TRBV24-1 combines with J gene TRBJ2-7, with a tentative D call TRBD1 (5 bases). From germline, CDR1 is KGHDR and CDR2 SFDVKD. Trimming took off 3 bases at V and 3 bases at J, with 14 bases between the two ends. The CDR3 consists of 15 residues. CDR3 sequence: CATSDPRTRSYEQYF. The CDR3 DNA is TGTGCCACCAGTGATCCCCGGACAAGAAGCTACGAGCAGTACTTC.

V usage is TRBV6-5 and J usage is TRBJ1-1, with D possibly being TRBD1 (5 bases). V lost 7 bases to trimming and J lost 0 bases, with 12 bases between them. CDR3 length equals 14 residues. CDR1 and CDR2 from the germline V gene are MNHEY and SVGAGI. CDR3 nucleotide sequence: TGTGCCAGCAAGACAGCCACTATGAACACTGAAGCTTTCTTT. Protein sequence: CASKTATMNTEAFF.

The chain uses TRBV6-5 and TRBJ1-2; 10 nucleotides align to TRBD1. The CDR3 runs to 15 residues. Germline CDR1 MNHEY, CDR2 SVGAGI. V was clipped by 6 bases and J by 4 bases; unmatched bases: 8. The CDR3 DNA reads as TGTGCCAGCAGCGTGGGACAGGGGCACGGCTATGGCTACACCTTC. It translates to CASSVGQGHGYGYTF.

The chain carries TRBV18 and TRBJ2-7, with 8 bases aligning to TRBD1. The J segment lost 5 bases and the V segment lost 0 bases, leaving 3 bases of the junction unmatched. The CDR3 has 14 residues. Germline CDR1 and CDR2: KGHSH and LQKENI. The DNA for the CDR3 is TGTGCCAGCTCACCACCTACAGGGGGACACGAGCAGTACTTC. This translates into CASSPPTGGHEQYF. Looking up the rest from reference TRBV18 and TRBJ2-7 gives the full variable domain: NAGVMQNPRHLVRRRGQEARLRCSPMKGHSHVYWYRQLPEEGLKFMVYLQKENIIDESGMPKERFSAEFPKEGPSILRIQQVVRGDSAAYFCASSPPTGGHEQYFGPGTRLTVT.

V usage is TRBV2 and J usage is TRBJ1-1; D ambiguous. With 7 bases removed from V and 1 base from J, the gap between germline ends came to 7 bases. The CDR3 loop spans 12 amino acids. Germline CDR1 is SNHLY and CDR2 is FYNNEI. CDR3 sequence reads: CASTLGNTEAFF. The CDR3 bases are TGTGCCAGCACCCTAGGGAACACTGAAGCTTTCTTT.

J is TRBJ2-7 and V is TRBV28; 8 nucleotides match TRBD1. J gave up 5 bases and V 4 bases, and 10 bases lay outside the gene matches. Germline V gene data show CDR1 as MDHEN and CDR2 as SYDVKM. This CDR3 is built from 15 residues. CDR3 in amino acids: CASSSSTGVGDEQYF. The CDR3 region has the DNA TGTGCCAGCAGTTCCTCGACAGGGGTAGGGGACGAGCAGTACTTC.

V gene TRBV6-5 combines with J gene TRBJ1-5; D perhaps matches TRBD1 (5 bases). Germline assignment: CDR1 MNHEY and CDR2 SVGAGI. The V end lost 2 bases, the J end lost 7 bases, and 18 bases lay between the germline ends. The CDR3 has 16 residues. The DNA for the CDR3 is TGTGCCAGCAGTTACGGGTCAGGACAACCTTGGCAGCCCCAGCATTTT. Its translation: CASSYGSGQPWQPQHF.

This clone was counted between two and nine times. This chain links TRBV15 with TRBJ1-2, with D possibly being TRBD1 (6 bases). Trimming stripped 4 bases from V and 8 bases from J, with 14 bases between. Germline V lookup: CDR1 LNHNV, CDR2 YYDKDF (reference sequence). The CDR3 runs 13 residues. CDR3 bases: TGTGCCACCAGCACCAACGACAGGCTGGGCTACACCTTC. Translation gives CATSTNDRLGYTF.

V usage is TRBV6-6 and J usage is TRBJ2-4; D is uncertain. CDR3 length: 12 amino acids. V gave up 6 bases and J gave up 8 bases, with 11 bases separating them. CDR1 is MNHNY, CDR2 SVGAGI, per germline (reference sequence). CDR3 sequence (DNA): TGTGCCAGCAGCCGTCTAGTAGACATTCAGTACTTC. Translated, it gives CASSRLVDIQYF.

The CDR3 spells CASSITGVGEKLFF. The CDR3 DNA is TGTGCCAGCAGTATCACAGGGGTAGGGGAAAAACTGTTTTTT. This sequence joins TRBV2 and TRBJ1-4, with TRBD1 matching 7 bases. This CDR3 has 14 amino acids. V lost 5 bases and J lost 8; bases outside the gene matches: 8. Germline loops: CDR1 SNHLY, CDR2 FYNNEI.

The rearrangement joins TRBV30 to TRBJ2-7; the D gene is possibly TRBD1 (6 bases). Trimming left V 0 bases short and J 2 bases short, with 14 bases between. This CDR3 is built from 15 residues. In germline, CDR1 is GTSNPN, CDR2 SVGIG (reference sequence). The CDR3 protein is CAWSVLQGSAYEQYF. The CDR3 nucleotides are TGTGCCTGGAGTGTACTACAGGGAAGTGCCTACGAGCAGTACTTC.

This chain uses TRBV24-1 with TRBJ2-3; weak D call: TRBD1 (5 bases). This CDR3 is built from 15 residues. Germline loops: CDR1 KGHDR, CDR2 SFDVKD. Trimming left V 9 bases short and J 0 bases short, with 15 bases between. Here the CDR3 reads CATAGSMGSTDTQYF. The CDR3 DNA sequence: TGTGCCACCGCAGGGTCCATGGGTAGCACAGATACGCAGTATTTT.

The chain couples TRBV28 to TRBJ2-3, with D unresolved. CDR1 is MDHEN and CDR2 is SYDVKM in the germline V gene. This CDR3 is 19 amino acids long. The V end was cut by 6 bases, the J end by 2 bases, with 27 bases between. DNA of the CDR3: TGTGCCAGCAGCCAGAGGCAGAAGTCGGCAGTCCTTTCCACAGATACGCAGTATTTT. Translated: CASSQRQKSAVLSTDTQYF.

The chain recombines TRBV24-1 with TRBJ2-3; 13 nucleotides line up with TRBD2. CDR3 length equals 17 residues. Germline V lookup: CDR1 KGHDR, CDR2 SFDVKD. V shed 4 bases and J 5 bases; nucleotides not matched to a gene: 8. For the CDR3, the DNA is TGTGCCACCAGTGAGCCCACTAGCGGGAGGGCCGGAGATACGCAGTATTTT. Its protein is CATSEPTSGRAGDTQYF.

This clone has only a few counts. The rearrangement links TRBV4-1 to TRBJ2-2; 7 bases are a match to TRBD2. Germline V gene lookup returns CDR1 MGHRA and CDR2 YSYEKL. V shed 4 bases, J shed 4 bases, and the junction held 12 bases outside the gene matches. This CDR3 spans 17 amino acids. The CDR3, as DNA: TGCGCCAGCAGCCCATTGGGGGGAGGGATGATCACCGGGGAGCTGTTTTTT. This translates into CASSPLGGGMITGELFF.

This clone was seen only a few times. The rearrangement joins TRBV30 to TRBJ1-2; no definite D call. The V gene lost 3 bases and the J gene lost 5 bases, with 13 bases spanning the gap. Germline V gene data show CDR1 as GTSNPN and CDR2 as SVGIG (reference sequence). The CDR3 covers 13 residues. CDR3 coding DNA: TGTGCCTGGAGGGGCAATTACCTATATGGCTACACCTTC. Translating it yields CAWRGNYLYGYTF.

The genes are TRBV6-4 and TRBJ1-2, with TRBD1 matching over 8 bases. J lost 6 bases, V lost 5 bases, and 8 bases had no gene match. The CDR3 runs to 14 residues. CDR1 and CDR2 from the germline V gene are MRHNA and SNTAGT. CDR3 nucleotide sequence: TGTGCCAGCAGTAGAGACAGGGGAAATAATGGCTACACCTTC. Translation: CASSRDRGNNGYTF.

The rearrangement links TRBV14 to TRBJ2-5; 12 nucleotides line up with TRBD2. With V trimmed by 3 bases and J by 5 bases, 16 bases remained unmatched. CDR1 is SGHDN, CDR2 FVKESK, per germline. CDR3 length: 19 residues. In DNA form, the CDR3 reads TGTGCCAGCAGCCAGCCGAGCAGGACTAGCGGGATAAGGGGTGAGACCCAGTACTTC. Protein product: CASSQPSRTSGIRGETQYF.